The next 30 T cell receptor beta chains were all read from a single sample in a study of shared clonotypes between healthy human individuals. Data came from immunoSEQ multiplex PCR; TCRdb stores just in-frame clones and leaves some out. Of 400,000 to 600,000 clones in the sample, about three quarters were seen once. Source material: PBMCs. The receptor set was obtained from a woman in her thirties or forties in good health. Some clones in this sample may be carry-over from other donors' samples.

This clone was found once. For the CDR3, the DNA is TGTGCCAGCAGCACTAGCTGGGACAGAAAGACCTTC. Protein product: CASSTSWDRKTF. This chain joins TRBV11-1 and TRBJ1-2; 7 nucleotides line up with TRBD1. This CDR3 has 12 amino acids. V shed 5 bases and J 14 bases; nucleotides not matched to a gene: 11. CDR1 is SGHAT and CDR2 is FQDESV in the germline V gene (reference sequence).

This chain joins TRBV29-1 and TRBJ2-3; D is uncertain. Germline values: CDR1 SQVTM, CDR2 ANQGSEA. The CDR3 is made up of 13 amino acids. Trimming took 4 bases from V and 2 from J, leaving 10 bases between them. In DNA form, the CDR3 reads TGCAGCGTTGTTGTACTGTCCACAGATACGCAGTATTTT. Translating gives CSVVVLSTDTQYF.

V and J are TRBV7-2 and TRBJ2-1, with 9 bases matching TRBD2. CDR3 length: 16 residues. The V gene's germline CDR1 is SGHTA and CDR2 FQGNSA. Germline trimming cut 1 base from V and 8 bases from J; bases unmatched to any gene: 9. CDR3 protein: CASSLVRGRAVDEQFF. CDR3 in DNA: TGTGCCAGCAGCTTAGTTCGCGGGAGGGCGGTGGATGAGCAGTTCTTC.

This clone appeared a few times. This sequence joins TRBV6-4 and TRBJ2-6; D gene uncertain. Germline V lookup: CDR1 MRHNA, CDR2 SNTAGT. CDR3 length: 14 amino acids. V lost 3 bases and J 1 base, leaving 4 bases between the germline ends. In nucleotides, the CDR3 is TGTGCCAGCAGTGAAAGTTCTGGGGCCAACGTCCTGACTTTC. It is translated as CASSESSGANVLTF.

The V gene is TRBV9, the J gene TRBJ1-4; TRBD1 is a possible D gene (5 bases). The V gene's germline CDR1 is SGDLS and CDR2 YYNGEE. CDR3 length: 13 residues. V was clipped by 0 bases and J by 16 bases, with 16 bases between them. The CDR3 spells CASSVVSGEERFF. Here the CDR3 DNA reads TGTGCCAGCAGCGTAGTGTCGGGGGAAGAACGGTTTTTT. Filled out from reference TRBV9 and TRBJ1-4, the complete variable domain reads DSGVTQTPKHLITATGQRVTLRCSPRSGDLSVYWYQQSLDQGLQFLIQYYNGEERAKGNILERFSAQQFPDLHSELNLSSLELGDSALYFCASSVVSGEERFFGSGTQLSVL.

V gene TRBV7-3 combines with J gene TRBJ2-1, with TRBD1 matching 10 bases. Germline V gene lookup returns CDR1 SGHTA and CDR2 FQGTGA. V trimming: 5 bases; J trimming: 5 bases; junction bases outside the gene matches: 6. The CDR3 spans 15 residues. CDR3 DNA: TGTGCCAGCAGCCCCCGGACAGGGGGTAACAATGAGCAGTTCTTC. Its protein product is CASSPRTGGNNEQFF. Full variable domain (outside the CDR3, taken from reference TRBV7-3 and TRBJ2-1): GAGVSQTPSNKVTEKGKYVELRCDPISGHTALYWYRQSLGQGPEFLIYFQGTGAADDSGLPNDRFFAVRPEGSVSTLKIQRTERGDSAVYLCASSPRTGGNNEQFFGPGTRLTVL.

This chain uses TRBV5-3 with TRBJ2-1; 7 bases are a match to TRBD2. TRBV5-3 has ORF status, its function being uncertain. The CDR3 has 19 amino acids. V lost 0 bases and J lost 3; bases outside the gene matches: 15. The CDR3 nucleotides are TGTGCCAGAAGCTTGGTCCGGGGTTTGGTCGCGGGAGTCTACAATGAGCAGTTCTTC. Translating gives CARSLVRGLVAGVYNEQFF.

The CDR3 DNA follows: TGTGCCAGCTCTCTCGCGACAGTTTTGGGAGAGACCCAGTACTTC. It encodes CASSLATVLGETQYF. The chain has TRBV18 and TRBJ2-5, with D possibly matching TRBD1 (5 bases). Germline loops: CDR1 KGHSH, CDR2 LQKENI. Trimming took off 6 bases at V and 4 bases at J, with 18 bases between the two ends. This CDR3 is built from 15 residues.

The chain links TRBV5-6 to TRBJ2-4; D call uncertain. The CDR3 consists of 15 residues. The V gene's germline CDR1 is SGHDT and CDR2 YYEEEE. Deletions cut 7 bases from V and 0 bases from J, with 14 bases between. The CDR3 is CASGRLALAKNIQYF. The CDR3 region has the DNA TGTGCCAGCGGCCGACTGGCCCTAGCCAAAAACATTCAGTACTTC.

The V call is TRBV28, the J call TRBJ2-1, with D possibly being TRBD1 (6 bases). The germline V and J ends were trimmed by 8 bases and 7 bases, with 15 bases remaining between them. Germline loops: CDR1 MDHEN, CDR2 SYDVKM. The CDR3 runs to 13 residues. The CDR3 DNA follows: TGTGCCAGCCTAGGGGGAGTAGGGAATGAGCAGTTCTTC. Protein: CASLGGVGNEQFF.

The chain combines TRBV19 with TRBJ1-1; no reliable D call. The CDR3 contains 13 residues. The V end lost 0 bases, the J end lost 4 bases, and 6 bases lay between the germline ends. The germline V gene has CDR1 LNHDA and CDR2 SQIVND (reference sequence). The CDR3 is CASSIEGGTEAFF. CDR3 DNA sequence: TGTGCCAGTAGTATAGAGGGCGGCACTGAAGCTTTCTTT.

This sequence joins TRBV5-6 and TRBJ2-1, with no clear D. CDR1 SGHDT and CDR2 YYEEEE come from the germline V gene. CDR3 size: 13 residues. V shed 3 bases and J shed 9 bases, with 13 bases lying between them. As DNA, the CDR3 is TGTGCCAGCAGCTCCTTTTTGGGTGGTGAGCAGTTCTTC. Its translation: CASSSFLGGEQFF.

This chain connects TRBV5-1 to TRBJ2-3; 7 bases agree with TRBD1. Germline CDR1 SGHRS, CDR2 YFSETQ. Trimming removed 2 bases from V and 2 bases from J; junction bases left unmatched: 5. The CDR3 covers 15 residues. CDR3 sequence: CASSFDRATTDTQYF. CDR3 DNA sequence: TGCGCCAGCAGCTTCGACAGGGCCACCACAGATACGCAGTATTTT.

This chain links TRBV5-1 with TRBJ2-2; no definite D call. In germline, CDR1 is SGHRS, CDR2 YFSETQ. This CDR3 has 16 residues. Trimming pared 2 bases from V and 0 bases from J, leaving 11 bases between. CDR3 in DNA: TGCGCCAGCAGCTTCGACGGTCCTACGAACACCGGGGAGCTGTTTTTT. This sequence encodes CASSFDGPTNTGELFF.

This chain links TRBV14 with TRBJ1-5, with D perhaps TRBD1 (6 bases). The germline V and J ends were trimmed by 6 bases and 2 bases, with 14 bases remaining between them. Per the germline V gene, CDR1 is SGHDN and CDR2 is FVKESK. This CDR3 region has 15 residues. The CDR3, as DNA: TGTGCCAGCAGTCTGGGGGGCGGCGGCAATCAGCCCCAGCATTTT. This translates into CASSLGGGGNQPQHF. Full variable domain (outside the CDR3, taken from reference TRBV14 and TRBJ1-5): EAGVTQFPSHSVIEKGQTVTLRCDPISGHDNLYWYRRVMGKEIKFLLHFVKESKQDESGMPNNRFLAERTGGTYSTLKVQPAELEDSGVYFCASSLGGGGNQPQHFGDGTRLSIL.

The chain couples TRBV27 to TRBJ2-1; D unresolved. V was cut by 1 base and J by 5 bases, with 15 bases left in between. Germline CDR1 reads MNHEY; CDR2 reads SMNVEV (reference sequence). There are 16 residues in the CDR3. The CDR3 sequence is CASSLYTDLPHNEQFF. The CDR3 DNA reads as TGTGCCAGCAGTTTATATACGGACCTCCCCCACAATGAGCAGTTCTTC.

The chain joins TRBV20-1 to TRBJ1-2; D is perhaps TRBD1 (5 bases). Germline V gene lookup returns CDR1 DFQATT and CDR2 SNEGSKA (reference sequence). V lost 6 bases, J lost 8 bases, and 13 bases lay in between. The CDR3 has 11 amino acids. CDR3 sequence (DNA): TGCAGTGCCCGGGGGGGGTCCGGCTACACCTTC. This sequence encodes CSARGGSGYTF.

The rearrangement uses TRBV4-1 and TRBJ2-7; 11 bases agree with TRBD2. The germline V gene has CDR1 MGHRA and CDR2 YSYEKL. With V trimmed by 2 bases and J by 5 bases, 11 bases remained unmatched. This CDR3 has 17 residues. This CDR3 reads CASSQHLPPGLADEQYF. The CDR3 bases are TGCGCCAGCAGCCAACATCTACCACCGGGACTAGCGGACGAGCAGTACTTC.

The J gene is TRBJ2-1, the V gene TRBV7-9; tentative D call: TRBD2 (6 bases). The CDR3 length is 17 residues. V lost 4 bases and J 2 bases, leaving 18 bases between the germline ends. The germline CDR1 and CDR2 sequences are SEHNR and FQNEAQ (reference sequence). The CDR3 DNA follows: TGTGCCAGCAGCTCACCTCGGGGGACTTATCCCTACAATGAGCAGTTCTTC. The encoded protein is CASSSPRGTYPYNEQFF.

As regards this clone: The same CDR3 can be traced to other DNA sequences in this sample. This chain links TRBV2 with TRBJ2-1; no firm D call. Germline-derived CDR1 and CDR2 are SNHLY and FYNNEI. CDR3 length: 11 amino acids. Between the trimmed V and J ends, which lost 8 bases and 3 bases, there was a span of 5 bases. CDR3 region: CASGSYNEQFF. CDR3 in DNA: TGTGCCAGCGGAAGCTACAATGAGCAGTTCTTC.

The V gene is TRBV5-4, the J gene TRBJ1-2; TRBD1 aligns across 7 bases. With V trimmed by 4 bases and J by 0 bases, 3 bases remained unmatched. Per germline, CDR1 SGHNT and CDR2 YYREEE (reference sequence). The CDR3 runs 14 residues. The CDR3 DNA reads TGTGCCAGCAGCCAGGGACAGCCTAACTATGGCTACACCTTC. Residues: CASSQGQPNYGYTF.

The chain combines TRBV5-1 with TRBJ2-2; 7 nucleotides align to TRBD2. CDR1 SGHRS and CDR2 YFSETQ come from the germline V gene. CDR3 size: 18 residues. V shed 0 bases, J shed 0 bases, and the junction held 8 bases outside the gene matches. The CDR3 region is CASSLASSGPANTGELFF. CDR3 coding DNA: TGCGCCAGCAGCTTGGCCTCTAGCGGTCCCGCGAACACCGGGGAGCTGTTTTTT.

Here the CDR3 reads CASSLLIDSSNTGELFF. In DNA form, the CDR3 reads TGTGCCAGCAGCTTACTGATCGACAGCTCGAACACCGGGGAGCTGTTTTTT. The J gene is TRBJ2-2, the V gene TRBV7-2, with D possibly matching TRBD1 (5 bases). V lost 2 bases, J lost 0 bases, and 13 bases lay in between. Per germline, CDR1 SGHTA and CDR2 FQGNSA. The CDR3 extends over 17 amino acids.

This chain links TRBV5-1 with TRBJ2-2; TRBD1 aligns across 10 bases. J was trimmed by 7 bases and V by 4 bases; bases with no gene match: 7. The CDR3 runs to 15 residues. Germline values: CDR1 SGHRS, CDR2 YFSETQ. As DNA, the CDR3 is TGCGCCAGCAGCCGGACCGGGACAGGGGACGGGGAGCTGTTTTTT. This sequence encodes CASSRTGTGDGELFF.

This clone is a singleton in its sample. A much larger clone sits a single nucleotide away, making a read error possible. Here the CDR3 DNA reads TGTGCCAGGACGGGAAATTCACCCCTCCACTTT. Protein: CARTGNSPLHF. This chain joins TRBV2 and TRBJ1-6; D uncertain. From germline, CDR1 is SNHLY and CDR2 FYNNEI. Trimming stripped 9 bases from V and 7 bases from J, with 7 bases between. The CDR3 sequence is 11 residues long.

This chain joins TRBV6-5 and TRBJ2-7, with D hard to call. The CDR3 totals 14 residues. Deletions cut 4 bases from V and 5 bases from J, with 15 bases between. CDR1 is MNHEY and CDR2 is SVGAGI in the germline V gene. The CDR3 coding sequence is TGTGCCAGCAGTTTTATCAGGTCGATGAACGAGCAGTACTTC. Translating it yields CASSFIRSMNEQYF.

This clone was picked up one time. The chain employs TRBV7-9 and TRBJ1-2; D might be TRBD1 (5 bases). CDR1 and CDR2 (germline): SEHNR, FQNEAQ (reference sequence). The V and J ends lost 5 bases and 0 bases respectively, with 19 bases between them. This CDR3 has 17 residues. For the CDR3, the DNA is TGTGCCAGCAGCCCCGGGACCGGGGCCCAAGCTAACTATGGCTACACCTTC. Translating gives CASSPGTGAQANYGYTF.

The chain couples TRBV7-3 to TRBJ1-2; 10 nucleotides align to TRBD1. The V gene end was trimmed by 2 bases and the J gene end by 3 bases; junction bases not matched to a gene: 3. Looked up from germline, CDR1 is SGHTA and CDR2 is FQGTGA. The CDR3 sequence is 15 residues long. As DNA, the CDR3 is TGTGCCAGCAGCTTATCCGGGACAGGGGACTATGGCTACACCTTC. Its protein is CASSLSGTGDYGYTF.

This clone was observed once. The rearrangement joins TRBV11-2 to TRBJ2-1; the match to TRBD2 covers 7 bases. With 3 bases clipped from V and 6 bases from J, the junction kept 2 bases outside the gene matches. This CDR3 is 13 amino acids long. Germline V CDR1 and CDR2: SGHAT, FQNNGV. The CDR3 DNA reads TGTGCCAGCAGCTTCGGACTAGTCAATGAGCAGTTCTTC. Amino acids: CASSFGLVNEQFF.

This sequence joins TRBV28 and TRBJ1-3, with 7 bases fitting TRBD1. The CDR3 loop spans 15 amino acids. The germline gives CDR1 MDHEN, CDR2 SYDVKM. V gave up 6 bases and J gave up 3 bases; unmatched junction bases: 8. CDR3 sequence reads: CASSRGQSGGNTIYF. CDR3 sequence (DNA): TGTGCCAGCAGCCGGGGACAGTCGGGTGGAAACACCATATATTTT.